This record looks at one T cell receptor beta chain sequence and its context. The data originate from a study of blood T cell repertoires in COVID-19. The CDR3 runs to 14 residues. The germline gives CDR1 MNHEY, CDR2 SMNVEV (reference sequence). Trimming stripped 8 bases from V and 4 bases from J, with 12 bases between. Assay used: immunoSEQ multiplex PCR; TCRdb lists only in-frame clones, some missing. The top ten clones hold 8% of a sample with about 140,000 clones, around 82% of them seen once. The chain has TRBV27 and TRBJ1-6; no reliable D call. The sequencing input was peripheral blood. The source is a human donor in a cohort sampled during active COVID-19. The CDR3 coding sequence is TGTGCCAGCCGTCGGAGGCCGTATAATTCACCCCTCCACTTT. This sequence encodes CASRRRPYNSPLHF.